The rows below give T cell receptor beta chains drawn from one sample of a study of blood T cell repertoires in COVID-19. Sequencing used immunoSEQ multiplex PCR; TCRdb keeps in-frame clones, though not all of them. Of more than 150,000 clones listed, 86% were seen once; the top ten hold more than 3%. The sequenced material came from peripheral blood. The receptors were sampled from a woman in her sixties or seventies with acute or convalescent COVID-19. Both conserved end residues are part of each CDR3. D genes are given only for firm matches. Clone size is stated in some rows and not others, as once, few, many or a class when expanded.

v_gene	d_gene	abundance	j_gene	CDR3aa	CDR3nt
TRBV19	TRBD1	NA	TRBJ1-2	CASSIGQANYGYTF	TGTGCCAGTAGTATTGGACAGGCCAACTATGGCTACACCTTC
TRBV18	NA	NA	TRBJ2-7	CARLPGLNYEQYF	TGTGCCAGACTTCCGGGACTCAACTACGAGCAGTACTTC
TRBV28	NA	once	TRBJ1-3	CASSLPTYSSGNTIYF	TGTGCCAGCAGTCTACCGACATACTCCTCTGGAAACACCATATATTTT
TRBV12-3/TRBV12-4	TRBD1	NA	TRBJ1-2	CASSKQGFYGYTF	TGTGCCAGCAGTAAACAGGGGTTCTATGGCTACACCTTC
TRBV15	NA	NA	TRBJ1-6	CATSRVPGPTGNSPLHF	TGTGCCACCAGCAGAGTGCCCGGGCCTACGGGGAATTCACCCCTCCACTTT
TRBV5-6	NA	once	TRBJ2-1	CASSLVLAYNEQFF	TGTGCCAGCAGCTTGGTTTTAGCATACAATGAGCAGTTCTTC
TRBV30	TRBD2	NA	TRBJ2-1	CAWKPGLAGYNEQFF	TGTGCCTGGAAACCGGGACTAGCGGGATACAATGAGCAGTTCTTC
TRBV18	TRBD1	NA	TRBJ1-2	CASSLQGNYGYTF	TGTGCCAGCTCACTACAGGGGAACTATGGCTACACCTTC
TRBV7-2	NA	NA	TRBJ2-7	CASSPSVQTTYEQYF	TGTGCCAGCAGCCCCTCCGTACAGACGACCTACGAGCAGTACTTC
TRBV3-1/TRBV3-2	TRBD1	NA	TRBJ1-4	CASSQVLGGQGKNEKLFF	TGTGCCAGCAGCCAAGTCTTAGGGGGACAGGGAAAGAATGAAAAACTGTTTTTT
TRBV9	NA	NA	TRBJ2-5	CASSVGTVQETQYF	TGTGCCAGCAGCGTAGGAACTGTACAAGAGACCCAGTACTTC
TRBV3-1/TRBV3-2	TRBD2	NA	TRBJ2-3	CASSQSSSGGTDTQYF	TGTGCCAGCAGCCAATCAAGTAGCGGGGGGACAGATACGCAGTATTTT
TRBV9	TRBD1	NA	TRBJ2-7	CASSVSGTVTYEQYF	TGTGCCAGCAGCGTAAGTGGGACAGTCACCTACGAGCAGTACTTC
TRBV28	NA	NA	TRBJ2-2	CASSQQVLNTGELFF	TGTGCCAGCAGTCAGCAGGTCTTGAACACCGGGGAGCTGTTTTTT
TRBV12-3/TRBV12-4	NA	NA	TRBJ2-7	CASSSLLSSEQYF	TGTGCCAGCAGTTCCCTCCTATCAAGCGAGCAGTACTTC
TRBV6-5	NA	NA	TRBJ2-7	CASRALRLSSYEQYF	TGTGCCAGCAGGGCACTCAGGCTTAGCTCCTACGAGCAGTACTTC
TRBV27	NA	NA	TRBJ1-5	CASSFRHSNQPQHF	TGTGCCAGCAGTTTCCGACATAGCAATCAGCCCCAGCATTTT
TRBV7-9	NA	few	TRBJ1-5	CASRIFSGERNQPQHF	TGTGCCAGCAGAATTTTCTCCGGGGAACGAAATCAGCCCCAGCATTTT
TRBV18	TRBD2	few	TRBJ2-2	CASSPLGTRTGELFF	TGTGCCAGCTCACCATTGGGGACTAGAACCGGGGAGCTGTTTTTT
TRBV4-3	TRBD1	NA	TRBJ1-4	CASSQGTGGSTNEKLFF	TGCGCCAGCAGCCAAGGGACAGGGGGGTCGACTAATGAAAAACTGTTTTTT
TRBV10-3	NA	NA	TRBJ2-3	CAISENQGSTDTQYF	TGTGCCATCAGTGAGAACCAGGGGAGCACAGATACGCAGTATTTT
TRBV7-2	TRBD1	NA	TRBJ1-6	CASSLMDRSSYNSPLHF	TGTGCCAGCAGCTTGATGGACAGGAGCTCCTATAATTCACCCCTCCACTTT
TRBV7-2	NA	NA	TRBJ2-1	CASSQRPPGAADNEQFF	TGTGCCAGCAGCCAGCGCCCGCCTGGGGCAGCCGACAATGAGCAGTTCTTC
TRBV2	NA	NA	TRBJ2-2	CASNQDRINTGELFF	TGTGCCAGCAATCAAGACAGGATCAACACCGGGGAGCTGTTTTTT
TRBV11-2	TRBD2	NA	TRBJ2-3	CASSLGLAGGRTDTQYF	TGTGCCAGCAGCTTAGGACTAGCGGGGGGTAGAACAGATACGCAGTATTTT
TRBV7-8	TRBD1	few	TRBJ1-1	CASSSTLLGTGNVGTEAFF	TGTGCCAGCAGCTCAACCCTCCTGGGGACAGGGAATGTAGGGACTGAAGCTTTCTTT
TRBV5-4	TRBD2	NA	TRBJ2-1	CASSQAGTTPYNEQFF	TGTGCCAGCAGCCAAGCCGGGACTACTCCTTACAATGAGCAGTTCTTC
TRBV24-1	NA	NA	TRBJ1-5	CATTPGSIESNQPQHF	TGTGCCACCACTCCGGGGAGCATAGAGAGCAATCAGCCCCAGCATTTT
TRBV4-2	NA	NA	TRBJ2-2	CASSRRDRDTGELFF	TGTGCCAGCAGCCGGAGGGACAGAGACACCGGGGAGCTGTTTTTT
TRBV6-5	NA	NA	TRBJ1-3	CASSYSNGHSGNTIYF	TGTGCCAGCAGTTACTCGAATGGACACTCTGGAAACACCATATATTTT